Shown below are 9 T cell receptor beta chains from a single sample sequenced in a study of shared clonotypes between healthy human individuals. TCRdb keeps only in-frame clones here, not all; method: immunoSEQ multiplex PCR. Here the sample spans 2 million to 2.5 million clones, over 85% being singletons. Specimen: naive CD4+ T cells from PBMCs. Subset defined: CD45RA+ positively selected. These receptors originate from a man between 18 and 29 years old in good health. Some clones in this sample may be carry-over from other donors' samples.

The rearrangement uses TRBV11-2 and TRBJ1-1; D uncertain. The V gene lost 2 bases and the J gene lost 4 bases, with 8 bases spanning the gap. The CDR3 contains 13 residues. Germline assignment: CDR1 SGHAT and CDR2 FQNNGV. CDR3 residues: CASSLKGTTEAFF. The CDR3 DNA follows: TGTGCCAGCAGCTTAAAAGGAACCACTGAAGCTTTCTTT.

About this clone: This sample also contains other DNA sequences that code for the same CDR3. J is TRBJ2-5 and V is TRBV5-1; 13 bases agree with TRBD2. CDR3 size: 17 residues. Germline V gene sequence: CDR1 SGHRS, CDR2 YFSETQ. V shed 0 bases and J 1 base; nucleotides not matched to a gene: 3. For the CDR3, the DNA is TGCGCCAGCAGCTTGGGACTAGCGGGAGGAGGCCAAGAGACCCAGTACTTC. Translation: CASSLGLAGGGQETQYF.

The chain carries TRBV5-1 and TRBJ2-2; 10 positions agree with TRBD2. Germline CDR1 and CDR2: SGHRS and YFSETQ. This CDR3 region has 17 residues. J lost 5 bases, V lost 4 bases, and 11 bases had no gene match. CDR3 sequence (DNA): TGCGCCAGCAGCCGCACCCCTAGCGGGAGTGGGACCGGGGAGCTGTTTTTT. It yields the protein CASSRTPSGSGTGELFF.

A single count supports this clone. Here the CDR3 DNA reads TGTGCCAGCAGCCAGGGGGCCGGGACGGTCCATAGTGAGCAGTTCTTC. Amino acids: CASSQGAGTVHSEQFF. This chain uses TRBV7-6 with TRBJ2-1; 8 nucleotides align to TRBD1. The CDR3 spans 16 residues. Germline values: CDR1 SGHVS, CDR2 FNYEAQ. V was pared by 5 bases and J by 9 bases, with 15 bases of the junction left unmatched.

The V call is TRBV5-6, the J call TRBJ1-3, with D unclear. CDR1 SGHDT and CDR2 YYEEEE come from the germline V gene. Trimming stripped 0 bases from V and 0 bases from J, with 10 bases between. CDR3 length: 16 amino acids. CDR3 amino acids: CASSLGQIFSGNTIYF. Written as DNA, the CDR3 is TGTGCCAGCAGCTTGGGGCAGATCTTCTCTGGAAACACCATATATTTT.

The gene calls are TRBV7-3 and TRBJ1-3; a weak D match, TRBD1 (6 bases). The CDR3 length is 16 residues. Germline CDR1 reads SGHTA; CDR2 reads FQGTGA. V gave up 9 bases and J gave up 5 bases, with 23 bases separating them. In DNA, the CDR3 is TGTGCCAGACCCGCCTGGGGGGACAATATGCGAAACACCATATATTTT. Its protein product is CARPAWGDNMRNTIYF.

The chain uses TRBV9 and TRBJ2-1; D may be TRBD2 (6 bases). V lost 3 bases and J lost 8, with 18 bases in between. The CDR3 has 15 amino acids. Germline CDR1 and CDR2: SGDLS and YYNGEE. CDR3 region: CASSARGTPGDEQFF. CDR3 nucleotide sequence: TGTGCCAGCAGCGCGAGAGGGACTCCCGGGGATGAGCAGTTCTTC.

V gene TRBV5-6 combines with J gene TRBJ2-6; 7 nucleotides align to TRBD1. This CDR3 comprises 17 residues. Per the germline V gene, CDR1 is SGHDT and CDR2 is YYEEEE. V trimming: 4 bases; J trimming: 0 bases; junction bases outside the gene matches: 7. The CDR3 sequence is CASSKRRDSSGANVLTF. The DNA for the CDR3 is TGTGCCAGCAGCAAACGACGGGACAGCTCTGGGGCCAACGTCCTGACTTTC.

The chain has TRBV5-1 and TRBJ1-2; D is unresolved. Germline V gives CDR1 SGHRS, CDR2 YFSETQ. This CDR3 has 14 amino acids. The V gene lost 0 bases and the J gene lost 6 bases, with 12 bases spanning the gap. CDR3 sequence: CASSLGAVEDGYTF. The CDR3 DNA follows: TGCGCCAGCAGCTTGGGGGCAGTCGAGGATGGCTACACCTTC. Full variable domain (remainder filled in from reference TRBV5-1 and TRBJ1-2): KAGVTQTPRYLIKTRGQQVTLSCSPISGHRSVSWYQQTPGQGLQFLFEYFSETQRNKGNFPGRFSGRQFSNSRSEMNVSTLELGDSALYLCASSLGAVEDGYTFGSGTRLTVV.